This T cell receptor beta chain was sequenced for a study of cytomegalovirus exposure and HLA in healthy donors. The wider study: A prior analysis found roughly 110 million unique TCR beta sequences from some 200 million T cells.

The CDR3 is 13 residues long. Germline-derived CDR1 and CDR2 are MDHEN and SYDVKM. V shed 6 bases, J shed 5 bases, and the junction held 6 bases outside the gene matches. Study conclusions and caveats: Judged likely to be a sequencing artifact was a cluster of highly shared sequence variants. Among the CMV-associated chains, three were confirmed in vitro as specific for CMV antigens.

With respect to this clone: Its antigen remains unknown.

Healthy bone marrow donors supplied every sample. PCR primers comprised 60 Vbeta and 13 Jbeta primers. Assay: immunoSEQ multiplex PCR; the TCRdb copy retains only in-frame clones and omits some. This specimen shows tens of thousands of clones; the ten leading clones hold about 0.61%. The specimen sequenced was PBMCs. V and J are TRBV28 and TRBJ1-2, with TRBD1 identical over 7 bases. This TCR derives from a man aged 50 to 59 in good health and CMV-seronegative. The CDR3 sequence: CASSPPGGYGYTF. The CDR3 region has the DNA TGTGCCAGCAGCCCGCCAGGGGGGTATGGCTACACCTTC.